These 25 T cell receptor beta chains were sequenced from one sample in a study of T cell changes during pregnancy in multiple sclerosis. Profiled with immunoSEQ multiplex PCR; TCRdb holds only in-frame clones, not every one. The sample lists more than 55,000 clones, roughly 89% occurring once. Sequenced material: peripheral blood, taken in the third trimester of pregnancy. These receptors came from a female donor in good health, enrolled as a control in a pregnancy study.

The chain employs TRBV7-2 and TRBJ2-1; D gene ambiguous. The CDR3 runs to 16 residues. V was cut by 2 bases and J by 3 bases, with 14 bases left in between. Germline V CDR1 and CDR2: SGHTA, FQGNSA. The DNA for the CDR3 is TGTGCCAGCAGCTTAACCGGAAGCGCCAACTACAATGAGCAGTTCTTC. This gives the protein CASSLTGSANYNEQFF.

The J gene is TRBJ2-1, the V gene TRBV13; 11 bases are shared with TRBD2. Germline V CDR1 and CDR2: PRHDT, FYEKMQ (reference sequence). This CDR3 has 15 amino acids. The junction had 3 bases not matched to a gene; V was cut back by 3 bases and J by 5 bases. CDR3 coding DNA: TGTGCCAGCAGCTTCGGGACTAGCGGCAACAATGAGCAGTTCTTC. The encoded protein is CASSFGTSGNNEQFF.

This chain joins TRBV30 and TRBJ1-2, with 7 bases that match TRBD1. Germline CDR1 GTSNPN, CDR2 SVGIG (reference sequence). V shed 4 bases, J shed 1 base, and the junction held 9 bases outside the gene matches. The CDR3 totals 15 residues. The DNA for the CDR3 is TGTGCCTGGACAAAAGACAGGGTATATAACTATGGCTACACCTTC. It is translated as CAWTKDRVYNYGYTF.

The chain's CDR3 is CASSPSGGPPGDTQYF. CDR3 bases: TGTGCCAGCAGTCCCTCGGGGGGGCCCCCAGGGGATACGCAGTATTTT. This chain links TRBV7-9 with TRBJ2-3, with 8 bases identical to TRBD2. This CDR3 has 16 amino acids. V shed 6 bases, J shed 6 bases, and the junction held 14 bases outside the gene matches. CDR1 and CDR2 from the germline V gene are SEHNR and FQNEAQ (reference sequence).

The genes are TRBV6-1 and TRBJ1-1; 11 nucleotides line up with TRBD1. The CDR3 loop spans 13 amino acids. Losses at the gene ends were 8 bases for V and 7 bases for J; bases not matched to a gene: 6. CDR1 is MNHNS, CDR2 SASEGT, per germline. The CDR3, as DNA: TGTGCCAGCCGGGACAGGGGGGAGAATGAAGCTTTCTTT. This sequence encodes CASRDRGENEAFF.

V gene TRBV11-2 combines with J gene TRBJ1-3; TRBD1 matches 7 bases. V shed 3 bases, J shed 4 bases, and the junction held 3 bases outside the gene matches. CDR3 length equals 14 residues. The germline V gene has CDR1 SGHAT and CDR2 FQNNGV. CDR3 region: CASSLTGPGNTIYF. CDR3 DNA sequence: TGTGCCAGCAGCTTGACAGGGCCGGGAAACACCATATATTTT.

The chain joins TRBV10-3 to TRBJ1-2; perhaps TRBD1 as D (5 bases). The V gene's germline CDR1 is ENHRY and CDR2 SYGVKD. V was cut by 0 bases and J by 5 bases, with 10 bases left in between. CDR3 length equals 14 residues. As DNA, the CDR3 is TGTGCCATCAGTGAGTCGAGACAGTTATATGGCTACACCTTC. Protein sequence: CAISESRQLYGYTF.

CDR3 sequence reads: CASSPLAGTSGSFTDTQYF. In nucleotides, the CDR3 is TGTGCCAGCAGCCCCCTCGCTGGGACTAGCGGGTCATTCACAGATACGCAGTATTTT. This chain uses TRBV7-6 with TRBJ2-3, with 12 bases matching TRBD2. The junction had 14 bases not matched to a gene; V was cut back by 5 bases and J by 2 bases. The CDR3 contains 19 residues. CDR1 SGHVS and CDR2 FNYEAQ come from the germline V gene.

The chain's CDR3 is CASSSRTGTNTGELFF. As DNA, the CDR3 is TGTGCCAGCAGCAGCCGGACCGGGACAAATACCGGGGAGCTGTTTTTT. The V gene is TRBV7-9, the J gene TRBJ2-2; the D gene is possibly TRBD1 (6 bases). Germline lookup yields CDR1 SEHNR and CDR2 FQNEAQ (reference sequence). Trimming removed 5 bases at V and 5 bases at J, with 18 bases between. This CDR3 contains 16 residues.

This chain joins TRBV18 and TRBJ1-3, with D unclear. This CDR3 contains 15 residues. Per the germline V gene, CDR1 is KGHSH and CDR2 is LQKENI. V was pared by 2 bases and J by 0 bases, with 8 bases between. The CDR3 is CASSPGGSSGNTIYF. CDR3 in DNA: TGTGCCAGCTCACCAGGCGGATCCTCTGGAAACACCATATATTTT.

The chain uses TRBV5-4 and TRBJ2-1; 13 bases agree with TRBD2. The CDR3 covers 15 residues. V dropped 3 bases and J dropped 5; count of bases not matched to a gene: 2. Germline V lookup: CDR1 SGHNT, CDR2 YYREEE (reference sequence). DNA for the CDR3: TGTGCCAGCAGCTGGACTAGCGGGGGAAACAATGAGCAGTTCTTC. Its translation is CASSWTSGGNNEQFF.

The rearrangement joins TRBV19 to TRBJ2-7; TRBD2 agrees at 12 bases. V was pared by 3 bases and J by 3 bases, with 12 bases of the junction left unmatched. CDR1 and CDR2 from the germline V gene are LNHDA and SQIVND (reference sequence). The length of the CDR3 is 18 residues. The CDR3 is CASSIRATRLAGVYEQYF. CDR3 nucleotides: TGTGCCAGTAGTATTAGGGCGACGCGACTAGCGGGAGTCTACGAGCAGTACTTC. The full variable domain, completed using reference TRBV19 and TRBJ2-7, is DGGITQSPKYLFRKEGQNVTLSCEQNLNHDAMYWYRQDPGQGLRLIYYSQIVNDFQKGDIAEGYSVSREKKESFPLTVTSAQKNPTAFYLCASSIRATRLAGVYEQYFGPGTRLTVT.

The V and J genes are TRBV18 and TRBJ2-3; D unclear. This CDR3 comprises 13 residues. Per germline, CDR1 KGHSH and CDR2 LQKENI. The V end was cut by 3 bases, the J end by 3 bases, with 7 bases between. The CDR3: CASSPPITDTQYF. For the CDR3, the DNA is TGTGCCAGCTCACCCCCAATTACAGATACGCAGTATTTT. Combining the CDR3 with reference TRBV18 and TRBJ2-3 gives the whole variable domain NAGVMQNPRHLVRRRGQEARLRCSPMKGHSHVYWYRQLPEEGLKFMVYLQKENIIDESGMPKERFSAEFPKEGPSILRIQQVVRGDSAAYFCASSPPITDTQYFGPGTRLTVL.

The chain employs TRBV11-2 and TRBJ2-7, with a weak D call TRBD1 (6 bases). The CDR3 has 15 residues. With 0 bases removed from V and 3 bases from J, the gap between germline ends came to 12 bases. The germline CDR1 and CDR2 sequences are SGHAT and FQNNGV. The CDR3 reads CASSLDHRQVYEQYF. CDR3 DNA sequence: TGTGCCAGCAGCTTAGATCATAGACAGGTCTACGAGCAGTACTTC.

V usage is TRBV28 and J usage is TRBJ2-7, with a tentative D call TRBD1 (6 bases). Germline CDR1 is MDHEN and CDR2 is SYDVKM. Trimming cost V 7 bases and J 4 bases, with 20 bases left between them. The CDR3 loop spans 15 amino acids. CDR3 sequence: CASKVQGPSPYEQYF. DNA of the CDR3: TGTGCCAGCAAAGTGCAGGGGCCATCACCTTACGAGCAGTACTTC.

The chain couples TRBV27 to TRBJ2-7; D ambiguous. V lost 3 bases and J lost 3, with 9 bases in between. This CDR3 comprises 13 residues. Germline values: CDR1 MNHEY, CDR2 SMNVEV (reference sequence). DNA for the CDR3: TGTGCCAGCAGTTTGGCCGGCGGCTACGAGCAGTACTTC. Translating it yields CASSLAGGYEQYF.

The V call is TRBV5-1, the J call TRBJ1-1, with D perhaps TRBD1 (6 bases). The germline V gene has CDR1 SGHRS and CDR2 YFSETQ. Trimming took off 6 bases at V and 6 bases at J, with 18 bases between the two ends. The CDR3 covers 14 residues. CDR3: CASTWGQGLAEAFF. CDR3 nucleotides: TGCGCCAGCACCTGGGGGCAGGGTCTCGCTGAAGCTTTCTTT.

The J gene is TRBJ2-7, the V gene TRBV6-1; D may be TRBD2 (6 bases). CDR3 length: 15 residues. The V and J ends lost 6 bases and 6 bases respectively, with 21 bases between them. Germline V gene data show CDR1 as MNHNS and CDR2 as SASEGT. CDR3: CASRGSLRGTTEQYF. As DNA, the CDR3 is TGTGCCAGCAGAGGCTCCTTGCGGGGAACGACCGAGCAGTACTTC.

The chain employs TRBV6-6 and TRBJ2-1; D is uncertain. The CDR3 covers 14 residues. V lost 4 bases and J lost 6, with 13 bases in between. CDR1 MNHNY and CDR2 SVGAGI come from the germline V gene (reference sequence). The chain's CDR3 is CASSFLQASNEQFF. The CDR3 coding sequence is TGTGCCAGCAGTTTTCTCCAGGCGAGCAATGAGCAGTTCTTC.

The chain uses TRBV7-9 and TRBJ2-7; a possible D gene is TRBD2 (7 bases). The CDR3 runs 16 residues. V was clipped by 5 bases and J by 3 bases, with 20 bases between them. Germline V gene sequence: CDR1 SEHNR, CDR2 FQNEAQ (reference sequence). The chain's CDR3 is CASSPREGGGVYEQYF. CDR3 DNA sequence: TGTGCCAGCAGCCCAAGGGAGGGGGGAGGAGTCTACGAGCAGTACTTC.

The rearrangement joins TRBV5-6 to TRBJ2-3; D might be TRBD2 (6 bases). From germline, CDR1 is SGHDT and CDR2 YYEEEE. This CDR3 has 14 amino acids. The germline V and J ends were trimmed by 4 bases and 2 bases, with 11 bases remaining between them. The CDR3: CASSRGLDTDTQYF. Written as DNA, the CDR3 is TGTGCCAGCAGCCGGGGACTCGACACAGATACGCAGTATTTT.

The rearrangement joins TRBV7-8 to TRBJ1-5, with 8 positions matching TRBD1. Per germline, CDR1 SGHVS and CDR2 FQNEAQ. There are 15 residues in the CDR3. J lost 0 bases, V lost 5 bases, and 3 bases had no gene match. The chain's CDR3 is CASSATGGSNQPQHF. In nucleotides, the CDR3 is TGTGCCAGCAGCGCCACAGGGGGTAGCAATCAGCCCCAGCATTTT. Filled out from reference TRBV7-8 and TRBJ1-5, the complete variable domain reads GAGVSQSPRYKVAKRGQDVALRCDPISGHVSLFWYQQALGQGPEFLTYFQNEAQLDKSGLPSDRFFAERPEGSVSTLKIQRTQQEDSAVYLCASSATGGSNQPQHFGDGTRLSIL.

The V call is TRBV18, the J call TRBJ2-7; tentative D call: TRBD1 (5 bases). The V and J ends lost 6 bases and 0 bases respectively, with 15 bases between them. Germline V gene lookup returns CDR1 KGHSH and CDR2 LQKENI. The CDR3 runs to 15 residues. CDR3 region: CASSSRARSSYEQYF. DNA of the CDR3: TGTGCCAGCTCCTCCAGGGCCAGAAGCTCCTACGAGCAGTACTTC.

V usage is TRBV13 and J usage is TRBJ2-5; D call uncertain. The CDR3 runs 14 residues. Germline CDR1 PRHDT, CDR2 FYEKMQ (reference sequence). V lost 0 bases to trimming and J lost 4 bases, with 9 bases between them. This chain's CDR3 is CASSLGASVETQYF. CDR3 sequence (DNA): TGTGCCAGCAGCTTAGGTGCGTCGGTAGAGACCCAGTACTTC.

In its sample, this clone was seen once. The chain links TRBV6-1 to TRBJ1-3; TRBD1 aligns across 8 bases. Germline trimming cut 6 bases from V and 0 bases from J; bases unmatched to any gene: 4. This CDR3 region has 15 residues. Germline lookup yields CDR1 MNHNS and CDR2 SASEGT. The CDR3 DNA follows: TGTGCCAGCAGCGAGGACAGGGACTCTGGAAACACCATATATTTT. Its protein is CASSEDRDSGNTIYF.